These 5 T cell receptor beta chains originate from one sample sequenced in a study of blood T cell repertoires in COVID-19. Profiled with immunoSEQ multiplex PCR; TCRdb holds only in-frame clones, not every one. The table lists tens of thousands of clones, roughly 83% of them singletons. The material sequenced was peripheral blood. These TCRs come from a man of 80 years or more with acute or convalescent COVID-19.

This rearrangement joins TRBV15 to TRBJ1-5; 8 bases line up with TRBD1. Germline V lookup: CDR1 LNHNV, CDR2 YYDKDF (reference sequence). V lost 1 base, J lost 3 bases, and 5 bases stayed unmatched. The length of the CDR3 is 16 residues. CDR3 sequence: CATSRVGQGPNQPQHF. The CDR3 DNA sequence: TGTGCCACCAGCAGAGTCGGACAGGGCCCCAATCAGCCCCAGCATTTT.

Only one count was recorded for this clone. V usage is TRBV27 and J usage is TRBJ1-1; weak D call: TRBD1 (6 bases). Germline V gene data show CDR1 as MNHEY and CDR2 as SMNVEV (reference sequence). Trimming pared 4 bases from V and 3 bases from J, leaving 12 bases between. The CDR3 sequence is 14 residues long. The CDR3 nucleotides read TGTGCCAGCAGTTCGGGGGGCGCCGACACTGAAGCTTTCTTT. It codes for CASSSGGADTEAFF.

V gene TRBV7-2 combines with J gene TRBJ2-7; TRBD2 matches 7 bases. Trimming took 5 bases from V and 1 from J; bases not matched to a gene: 11. The CDR3 is made up of 16 amino acids. Germline-derived CDR1 and CDR2 are SGHTA and FQGNSA. CDR3 bases: TGTGCCAGCAGCCCGGGACCAGCGGGAACTTCCTACGAGCAGTACTTC. Its translation is CASSPGPAGTSYEQYF.

The rearrangement links TRBV28 to TRBJ1-6; D unresolved. V lost 7 bases and J lost 6, with 7 bases in between. The CDR3 has 12 residues. Germline values: CDR1 MDHEN, CDR2 SYDVKM. CDR3 amino acids: CASIGGNSPLHF. The CDR3 DNA is TGTGCCAGCATAGGAGGTAATTCACCCCTCCACTTT.

V is TRBV21-1 and J is TRBJ2-1; the D call in the table, TRBD1, was not verified against the DNA. TRBV21-1 is a pseudogene. The CDR3 totals 17 residues. The CDR3 DNA sequence: TGTGCCAGCAGCAAAACTCGGGACAGGAGCTCCTACAATGAGCAGTTCTTC. As protein: CASSKTRDRSSYNEQFF.